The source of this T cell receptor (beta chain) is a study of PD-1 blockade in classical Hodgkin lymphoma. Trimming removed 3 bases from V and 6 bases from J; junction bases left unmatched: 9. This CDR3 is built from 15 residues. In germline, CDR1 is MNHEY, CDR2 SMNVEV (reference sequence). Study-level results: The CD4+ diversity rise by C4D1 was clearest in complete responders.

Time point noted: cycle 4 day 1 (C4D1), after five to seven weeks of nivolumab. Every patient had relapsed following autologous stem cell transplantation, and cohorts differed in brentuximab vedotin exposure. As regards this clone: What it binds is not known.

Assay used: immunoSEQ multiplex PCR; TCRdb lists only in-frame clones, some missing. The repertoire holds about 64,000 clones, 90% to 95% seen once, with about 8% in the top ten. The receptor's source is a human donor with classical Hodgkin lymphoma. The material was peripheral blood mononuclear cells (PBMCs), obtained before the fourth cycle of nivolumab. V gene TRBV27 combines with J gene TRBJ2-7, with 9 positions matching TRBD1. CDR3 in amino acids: CASSFYGTGNSEQYF. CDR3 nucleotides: TGTGCCAGCAGTTTTTATGGGACAGGGAATAGCGAGCAGTACTTC.